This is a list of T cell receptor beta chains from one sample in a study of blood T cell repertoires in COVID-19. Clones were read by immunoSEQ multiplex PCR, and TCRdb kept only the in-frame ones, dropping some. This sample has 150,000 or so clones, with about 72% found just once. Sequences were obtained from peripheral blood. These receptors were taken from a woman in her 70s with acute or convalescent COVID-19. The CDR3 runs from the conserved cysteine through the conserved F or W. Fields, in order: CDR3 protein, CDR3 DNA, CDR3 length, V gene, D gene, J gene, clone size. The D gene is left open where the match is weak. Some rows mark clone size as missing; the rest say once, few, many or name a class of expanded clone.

CDR3: CASSDSGYGYTF
DNA: TGTGCCAGCAGTGACTCCGGGTACGGCTACACCTTC
length: 12
V: TRBV6-4
D: -
J: TRBJ1-2
size: -

CDR3: CAIRTDRNSPLHF
DNA: TGTGCCATCAGAACCGACAGAAATTCACCCCTCCACTTT
length: 13
V: TRBV10-3
D: -
J: TRBJ1-6
size: -

CDR3: CSGRRGNNEQFF
DNA: TGCAGCGGTAGGCGGGGGAACAATGAGCAGTTCTTC
length: 12
V: TRBV29-1
D: TRBD2
J: TRBJ2-1
size: few

CDR3: CASSPGTSPNEQFF
DNA: TGTGCCAGCAGCCCCGGGACATCACCCAATGAGCAGTTCTTC
length: 14
V: TRBV7-2
D: -
J: TRBJ2-1
size: -

CDR3: CASSVSDREAAFF
DNA: TGTGCCAGCAGCGTATCCGACAGGGAGGCCGCTTTCTTT
length: 13
V: TRBV7-2
D: TRBD1
J: TRBJ1-1
size: -

CDR3: CASRDWTGREQYF
DNA: TGTGCCAGCAGGGACTGGACTGGGCGTGAGCAGTACTTC
length: 13
V: TRBV6-5
D: -
J: TRBJ2-7
size: -

CDR3: CASSPWTSQNEQFF
DNA: TGTGCCAGCAGCCCCTGGACTAGTCAAAACGAGCAGTTCTTC
length: 14
V: TRBV5-6
D: TRBD2
J: TRBJ2-1
size: -

CDR3: CASSPYTGGGLAGLYNEQFF
DNA: TGCGCCAGCAGCCCCTACACGGGAGGAGGTCTAGCGGGACTTTACAATGAGCAGTTCTTC
length: 20
V: TRBV5-1
D: TRBD2
J: TRBJ2-1
size: -

CDR3: CASNGNRKGNQPQHF
DNA: TGTGCCAGTAACGGTAACAGGAAGGGCAATCAGCCCCAGCATTTT
length: 15
V: TRBV19
D: -
J: TRBJ1-5
size: -

CDR3: CASRYRASNTGELFF
DNA: TGTGCCAGTAGATACAGGGCTTCGAACACCGGGGAGCTGTTTTTT
length: 15
V: TRBV19
D: -
J: TRBJ2-2
size: few

CDR3: CASSVEPGQGGTQYF
DNA: TGTGCCAGCAGCGTAGAACCGGGACAGGGGGGGACCCAGTACTTC
length: 15
V: TRBV9
D: TRBD1
J: TRBJ2-5
size: -

CDR3: CASSPRTGKVSGNTIYF
DNA: TGTGCCAGCAGCCCGCGGACAGGGAAGGTGTCTGGAAACACCATATATTTT
length: 17
V: TRBV3-1/TRBV3-2
D: TRBD1
J: TRBJ1-3
size: -

CDR3: CASSRGGQETQYF
DNA: TGTGCCAGCAGTCGGGGGGGGCAAGAGACCCAGTACTTC
length: 13
V: TRBV2
D: TRBD2
J: TRBJ2-5
size: few

CDR3: CASGPDSPLHF
DNA: TGTGCCAGCGGCCCCGATTCACCCCTCCACTTT
length: 11
V: TRBV6-5
D: -
J: TRBJ1-6
size: -

CDR3: CASSFPTGGGETQYF
DNA: TGTGCCAGCAGCTTCCCGACAGGCGGGGGGGAGACCCAGTACTTC
length: 15
V: TRBV7-2
D: TRBD2
J: TRBJ2-5
size: -

CDR3: CASSLRGSGSLETQYF
DNA: TGTGCCAGCAGCTTAAGGGGTAGCGGGAGTTTGGAGACCCAGTACTTC
length: 16
V: TRBV7-3
D: TRBD2
J: TRBJ2-5
size: once

CDR3: CASSEIAGTGNTIYF
DNA: TGCGCCAGCAGTGAAATCGCTGGCACTGGAAACACCATATATTTT
length: 15
V: TRBV10-2
D: -
J: TRBJ1-3
size: -

CDR3: CATSRDQDNARYGYTF
DNA: TGTGCCACCAGCAGAGATCAAGACAACGCCCGATATGGCTACACCTTC
length: 16
V: TRBV15
D: -
J: TRBJ1-2
size: -

CDR3: CATGTSGGSYNEQFF
DNA: TGCGCCACCGGGACTAGCGGGGGGTCCTACAATGAGCAGTTCTTC
length: 15
V: TRBV10-2
D: TRBD2
J: TRBJ2-1
size: -

CDR3: CASSSKTRLDIQYF
DNA: TGTGCCAGTAGTTCAAAGACACGCTTAGACATTCAGTACTTC
length: 14
V: TRBV19
D: -
J: TRBJ2-4
size: -